This T cell receptor beta chain is from a study of CD8 T cells in ankylosing spondylitis. Study conclusions and caveats: Disease-linked clones reportedly concentrated significantly in matched ankylosing spondylitis synovial fluid. Blood of patients with ankylosing spondylitis appeared to be characterized by a TCR beta motif of several highly homologous variants.

In making TCR beta libraries, quantitative 5'-RACE with molecular barcodes was used. In TCRdb, the 5' RACE reads were re-called with MiXCR into one record per CDR3 protein. The sample shows almost 250,000 distinct CDR3 sequences, approximately 30% of them seen only once. This clonotype was counted many times. The antigen is not known. The junction had 9 bases not matched to a gene; V was cut back by 3 bases and J by 7 bases. This CDR3 has 15 residues. Germline V CDR1 and CDR2: DFQATT, SNEGSKA (reference sequence). The chain links TRBV20-1 to TRBJ2-2, with TRBD1 matching 9 bases. This TCR derives from a male donor with ankylosing spondylitis or in good health (not recorded which). Sample: blood, either unsorted or a sorted T cell fraction (not recorded which). The CDR3 here is CSARPLTGGIGELFF. The DNA of the CDR3 is TGCAGTGCTAGGCCCCTCACAGGGGGCATCGGGGAGCTGTTTTTT.